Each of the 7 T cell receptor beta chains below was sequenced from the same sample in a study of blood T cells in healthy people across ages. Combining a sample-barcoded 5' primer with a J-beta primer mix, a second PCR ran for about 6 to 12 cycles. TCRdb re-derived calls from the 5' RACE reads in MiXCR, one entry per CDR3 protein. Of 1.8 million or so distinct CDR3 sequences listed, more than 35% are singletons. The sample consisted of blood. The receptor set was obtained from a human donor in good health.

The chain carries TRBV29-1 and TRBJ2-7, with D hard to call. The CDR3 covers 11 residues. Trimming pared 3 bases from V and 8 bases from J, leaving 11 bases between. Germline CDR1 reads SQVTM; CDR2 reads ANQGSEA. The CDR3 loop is CSVDVGYKQYF. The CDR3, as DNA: TGCAGCGTTGACGTGGGGTACAAGCAGTACTTC.

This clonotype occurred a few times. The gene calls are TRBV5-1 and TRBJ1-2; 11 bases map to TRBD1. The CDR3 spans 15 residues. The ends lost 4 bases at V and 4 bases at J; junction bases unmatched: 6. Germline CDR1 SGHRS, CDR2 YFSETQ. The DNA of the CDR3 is TGCGCCAGCAGCCCCGGGACAGGGGGGGTCTATGGCTACACCTTC. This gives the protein CASSPGTGGVYGYTF. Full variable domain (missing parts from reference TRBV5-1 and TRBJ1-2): KAGVTQTPRYLIKTRGQQVTLSCSPISGHRSVSWYQQTPGQGLQFLFEYFSETQRNKGNFPGRFSGRQFSNSRSEMNVSTLELGDSALYLCASSPGTGGVYGYTFGSGTRLTVV.

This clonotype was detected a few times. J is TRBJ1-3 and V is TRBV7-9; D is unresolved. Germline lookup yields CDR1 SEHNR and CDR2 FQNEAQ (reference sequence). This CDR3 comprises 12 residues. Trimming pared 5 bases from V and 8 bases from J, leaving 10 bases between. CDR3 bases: TGTGCCAGCAGCCCCAATGTGGACACCATATATTTT. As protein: CASSPNVDTIYF.

This chain's CDR3 is CSASPGSSYNEQYF. The CDR3 DNA sequence: TGCAGTGCTAGTCCGGGCAGCTCCTACAATGAGCAGTACTTC. This chain joins TRBV20-1 and TRBJ2-1, with D hard to call. The J call may not be correct, given that the DNA end is closer to TRBJ2-7. CDR3 length: 14 amino acids. Germline loops: CDR1 DFQATT, CDR2 SNEGSKA (reference sequence).

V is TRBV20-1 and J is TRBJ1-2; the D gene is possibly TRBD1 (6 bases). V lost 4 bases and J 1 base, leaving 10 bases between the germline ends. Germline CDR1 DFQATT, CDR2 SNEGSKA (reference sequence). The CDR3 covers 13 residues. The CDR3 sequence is CSANAGDNYGYTF. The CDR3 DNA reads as TGCAGTGCTAACGCAGGGGATAACTATGGCTACACCTTC.

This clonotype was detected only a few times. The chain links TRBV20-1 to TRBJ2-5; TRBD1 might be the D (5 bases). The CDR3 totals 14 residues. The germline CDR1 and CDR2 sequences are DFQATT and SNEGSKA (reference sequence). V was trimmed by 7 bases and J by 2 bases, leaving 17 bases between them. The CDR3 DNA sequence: TGCAGTGGAAAAGACAGACTTTTTCAAGAGACCCAGTACTTC. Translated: CSGKDRLFQETQYF.

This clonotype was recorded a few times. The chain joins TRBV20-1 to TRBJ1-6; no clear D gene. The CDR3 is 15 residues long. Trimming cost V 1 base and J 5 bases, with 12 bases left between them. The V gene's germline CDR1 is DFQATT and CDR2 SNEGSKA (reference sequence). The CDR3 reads CSARGEAVHNSPLHF. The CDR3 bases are TGCAGTGCTAGAGGAGAGGCGGTGCATAATTCACCCCTCCACTTT.